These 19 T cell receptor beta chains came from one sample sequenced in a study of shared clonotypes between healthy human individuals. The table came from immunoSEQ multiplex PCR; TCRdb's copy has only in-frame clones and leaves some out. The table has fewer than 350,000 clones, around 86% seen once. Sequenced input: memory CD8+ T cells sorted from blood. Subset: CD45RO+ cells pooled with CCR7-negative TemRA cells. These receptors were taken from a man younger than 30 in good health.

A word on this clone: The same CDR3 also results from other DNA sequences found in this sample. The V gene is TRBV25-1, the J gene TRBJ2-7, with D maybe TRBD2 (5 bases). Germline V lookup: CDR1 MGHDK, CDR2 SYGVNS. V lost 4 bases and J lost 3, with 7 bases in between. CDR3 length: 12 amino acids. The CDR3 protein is CASSVRDYEQYF. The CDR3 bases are TGTGCCAGCAGTGTTCGGGACTACGAGCAGTACTTC.

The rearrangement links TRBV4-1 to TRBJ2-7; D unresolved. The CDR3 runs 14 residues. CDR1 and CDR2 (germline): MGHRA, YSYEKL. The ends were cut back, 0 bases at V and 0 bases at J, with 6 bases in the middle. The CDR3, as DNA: TGCGCCAGCAGCCAAGACCTCAGCTCCTACGAGCAGTACTTC. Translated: CASSQDLSSYEQYF.

Here the CDR3 reads CASSRGQGAYEQYF. The CDR3 DNA follows: TGTGCCAGCAGCCGGGGACAGGGCGCTTACGAGCAGTACTTC. The chain is built from TRBV6-5 and TRBJ2-7; 9 bases map to TRBD1. CDR3 size: 14 residues. Germline V gene lookup returns CDR1 MNHEY and CDR2 SVGAGI. With 6 bases clipped from V and 4 bases from J, the junction kept 7 bases outside the gene matches.

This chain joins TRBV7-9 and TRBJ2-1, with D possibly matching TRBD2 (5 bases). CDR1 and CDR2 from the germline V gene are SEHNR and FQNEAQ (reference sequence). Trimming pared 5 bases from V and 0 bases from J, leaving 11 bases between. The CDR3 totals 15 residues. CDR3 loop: CASSVSGISYNEQFF. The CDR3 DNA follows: TGTGCCAGCAGCGTTTCCGGGATCTCCTACAATGAGCAGTTCTTC.

For the CDR3, the DNA is TGTGCCACCTCCCTCCTCGGGACTTTCTCCTACGAGCAGTACTTC. Translating gives CATSLLGTFSYEQYF. The chain employs TRBV6-6 and TRBJ2-7; maybe TRBD2 (6 bases). The CDR3 contains 15 residues. CDR1 and CDR2 (germline): MNHNY, SVGAGI (reference sequence). With 10 bases removed from V and 0 bases from J, the gap between germline ends came to 19 bases.

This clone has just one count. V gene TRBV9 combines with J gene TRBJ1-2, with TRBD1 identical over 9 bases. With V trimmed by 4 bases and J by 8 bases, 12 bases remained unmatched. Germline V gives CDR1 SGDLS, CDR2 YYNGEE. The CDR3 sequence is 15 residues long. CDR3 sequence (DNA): TGTGCCAGCAGCCAATCCGGGACAGGGACAGAGGGCTACACCTTC. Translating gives CASSQSGTGTEGYTF.

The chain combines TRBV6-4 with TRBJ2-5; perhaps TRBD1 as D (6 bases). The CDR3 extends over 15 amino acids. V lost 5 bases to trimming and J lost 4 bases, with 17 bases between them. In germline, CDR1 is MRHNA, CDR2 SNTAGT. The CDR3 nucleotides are TGTGCCAGCAGTCACACCAGGGGATTTCCAGAGACCCAGTACTTC. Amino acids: CASSHTRGFPETQYF.

The CDR3 region has the DNA TGTGCCAGCAGCTCGGTTAGACAGGGGGCTTACTATGGCTACACCTTC. Amino acids: CASSSVRQGAYYGYTF. This chain links TRBV5-4 with TRBJ1-2; 10 bases fit TRBD1. CDR3 length: 16 residues. The ends lost 3 bases at V and 3 bases at J; junction bases unmatched: 8. Germline V gene sequence: CDR1 SGHNT, CDR2 YYREEE (reference sequence).

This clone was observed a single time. The CDR3 is CASSWTGTGETQYF. CDR3 DNA sequence: TGCGCCAGCAGCTGGACCGGGACAGGGGAGACCCAGTACTTC. This rearrangement joins TRBV5-1 to TRBJ2-5; 9 bases match TRBD1. CDR3 length: 14 residues. The germline V gene has CDR1 SGHRS and CDR2 YFSETQ. The V and J ends lost 3 bases and 5 bases, in that order; junction bases with no gene match: 5.

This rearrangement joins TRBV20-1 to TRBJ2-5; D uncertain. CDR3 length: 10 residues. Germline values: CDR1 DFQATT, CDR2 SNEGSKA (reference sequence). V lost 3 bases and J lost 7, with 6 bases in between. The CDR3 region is CSASTGTQYF. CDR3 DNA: TGCAGTGCTAGCACGGGGACCCAGTACTTC.

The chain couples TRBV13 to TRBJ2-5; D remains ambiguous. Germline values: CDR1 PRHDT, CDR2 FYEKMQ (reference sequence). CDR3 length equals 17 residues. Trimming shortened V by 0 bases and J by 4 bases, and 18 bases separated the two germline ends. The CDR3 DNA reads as TGTGCCAGCAGCTTAGGCCGAGTTAGGGTTTCAGGAGAGACCCAGTACTTC. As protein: CASSLGRVRVSGETQYF.

CDR3 DNA sequence: TGTGCCAGCGGGACTAGCGGGAGGGCCTACGAGCAGTACTTC. It codes for CASGTSGRAYEQYF. The chain recombines TRBV5-6 with TRBJ2-7; 16 positions agree with TRBD2. CDR1 is SGHDT, CDR2 YYEEEE, per germline. Trimming at V came to 7 bases and at J to 2 bases, leaving 0 bases not matched to a gene. This CDR3 has 14 residues.

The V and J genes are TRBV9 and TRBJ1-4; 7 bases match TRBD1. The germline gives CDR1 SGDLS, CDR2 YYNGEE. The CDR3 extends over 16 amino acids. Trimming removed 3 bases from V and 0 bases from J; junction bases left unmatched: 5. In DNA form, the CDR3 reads TGTGCCAGCAGCGCTGACAGGGCTGCAACTAATGAAAAACTGTTTTTT. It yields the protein CASSADRAATNEKLFF.

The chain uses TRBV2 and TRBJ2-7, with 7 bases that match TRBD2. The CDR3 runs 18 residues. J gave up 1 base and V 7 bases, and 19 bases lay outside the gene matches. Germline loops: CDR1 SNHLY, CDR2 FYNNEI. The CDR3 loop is CASTRKGGERGISYEQYF. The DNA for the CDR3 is TGTGCCAGCACCCGAAAAGGCGGGGAGCGGGGAATATCCTACGAGCAGTACTTC.

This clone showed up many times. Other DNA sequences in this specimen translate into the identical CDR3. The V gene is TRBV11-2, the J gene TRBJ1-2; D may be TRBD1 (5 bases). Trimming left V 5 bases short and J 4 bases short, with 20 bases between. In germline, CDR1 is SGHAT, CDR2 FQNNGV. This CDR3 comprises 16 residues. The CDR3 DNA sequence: TGTGCCAGCAGCCCAGATGGTCAGGGCCCGCTCTATGGCTACACCTTC. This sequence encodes CASSPDGQGPLYGYTF.

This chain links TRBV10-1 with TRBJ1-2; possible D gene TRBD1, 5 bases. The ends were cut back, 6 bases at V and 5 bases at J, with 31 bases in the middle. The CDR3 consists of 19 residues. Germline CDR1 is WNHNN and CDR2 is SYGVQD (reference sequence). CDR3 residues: CASRGPYRGPGSMAYGYTF. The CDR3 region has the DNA TGCGCCAGCAGGGGACCCTATAGGGGACCGGGGTCTATGGCATATGGCTACACCTTC.

The CDR3 DNA reads as TGTGCCAGCAGTTTGGGGACCAGGGCAGGAAATGAGCAGTTCTTC. This codes for CASSLGTRAGNEQFF. The chain employs TRBV28 and TRBJ2-1; the D gene could be TRBD1 or TRBD2 (5 bases each). V was cut by 3 bases and J by 7 bases, with 16 bases left in between. Germline V gives CDR1 MDHEN, CDR2 SYDVKM. The CDR3 is 15 residues long.

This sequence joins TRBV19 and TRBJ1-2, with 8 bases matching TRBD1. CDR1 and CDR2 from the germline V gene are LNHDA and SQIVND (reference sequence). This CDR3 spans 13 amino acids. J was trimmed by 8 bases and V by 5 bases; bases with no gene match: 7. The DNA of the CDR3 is TGTGCCAGTAGTTTCTCGACAGGGGTCGGCTACACCTTC. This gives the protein CASSFSTGVGYTF. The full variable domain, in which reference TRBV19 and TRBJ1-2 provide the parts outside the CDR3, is DGGITQSPKYLFRKEGQNVTLSCEQNLNHDAMYWYRQDPGQGLRLIYYSQIVNDFQKGDIAEGYSVSREKKESFPLTVTSAQKNPTAFYLCASSFSTGVGYTFGSGTRLTVV.

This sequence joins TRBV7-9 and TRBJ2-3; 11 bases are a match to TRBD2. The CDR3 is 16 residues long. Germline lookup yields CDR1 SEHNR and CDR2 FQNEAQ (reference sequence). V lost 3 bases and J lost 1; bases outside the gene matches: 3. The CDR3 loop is CASSFTSGGRTDTQYF. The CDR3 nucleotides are TGTGCCAGCAGCTTCACTAGCGGGGGCCGCACAGATACGCAGTATTTT.